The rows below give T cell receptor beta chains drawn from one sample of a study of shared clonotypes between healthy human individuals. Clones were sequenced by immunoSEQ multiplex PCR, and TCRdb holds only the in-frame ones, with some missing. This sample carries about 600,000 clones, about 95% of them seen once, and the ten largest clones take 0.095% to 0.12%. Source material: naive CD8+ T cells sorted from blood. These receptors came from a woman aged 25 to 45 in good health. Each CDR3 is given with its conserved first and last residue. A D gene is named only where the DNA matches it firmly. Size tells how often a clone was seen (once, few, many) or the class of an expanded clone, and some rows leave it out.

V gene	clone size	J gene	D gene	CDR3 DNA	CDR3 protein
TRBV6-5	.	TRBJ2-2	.	TGTGCCAGCAGCCGGGACGCGTCGAACACCGGGGAGCTGTTTTTT	CASSRDASNTGELFF
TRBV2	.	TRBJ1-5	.	TGTGCCAGCAGTGAACTAATTGGGCAGGGTAGGTATAGCAATCAGCCCCAGCATTTT	CASSELIGQGRYSNQPQHF
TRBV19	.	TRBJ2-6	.	TGTGCCACTAGAGGGTCTGTAGACTCTGGGGCCAACGTCCTGACTTTC	CATRGSVDSGANVLTF
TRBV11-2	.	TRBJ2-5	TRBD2	TGTGCCAGCTCCGGGGGGGGTCCCCAGTACTTC	CASSGGGPQYF
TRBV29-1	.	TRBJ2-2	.	TGCAGCGTTGTGGGCTTGGGCGGGGAGCTGTTTTTT	CSVVGLGGELFF
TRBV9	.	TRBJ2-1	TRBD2	TGTGCCAGCAGCGTAGGTAGCGGGAGTACCAATGAGCAGTTCTTC	CASSVGSGSTNEQFF
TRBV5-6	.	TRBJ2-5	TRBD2	TGTGCCAGCAGTACAGCGGGAGCGGGGCAAGAGACCCAGTACTTC	CASSTAGAGQETQYF
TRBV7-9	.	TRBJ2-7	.	TGTGCCAGCAGACCACCTACAGGGTTCGAGCAGTACTTC	CASRPPTGFEQYF
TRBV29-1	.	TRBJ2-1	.	TGCAGCGTTGAAGATCGAGACACGCTCTATGATGAGCAGTTCTTC	CSVEDRDTLYDEQFF
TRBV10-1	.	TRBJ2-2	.	TGCGCCAGCAGCTCAAGGACCCAGGGGAAAACCGGGGAGCTGTTTTTT	CASSSRTQGKTGELFF
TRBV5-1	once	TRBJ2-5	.	TGCGCCAGCAGCTTGGAGGCAGGTCAAGAGACCCAGTACTTC	CASSLEAGQETQYF
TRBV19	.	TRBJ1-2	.	TGTGCCAGTAGCTACGGGTTCGATGGCTACACCTTC	CASSYGFDGYTF
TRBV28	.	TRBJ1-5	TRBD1	TGTGCCAGCAGTCCGGGACAGGTCGAGTGGGGCAATCAGCCCCAGCATTTT	CASSPGQVEWGNQPQHF
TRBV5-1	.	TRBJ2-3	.	TGCGCCAGCAGCCCCGTGGGACTGCAGGTCGTTCTTTCAGATACGCAGTATTTT	CASSPVGLQVVLSDTQYF
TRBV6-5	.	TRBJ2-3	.	TGTGCCAGCAGTTACGGGGGGCGGACAGATACGCAGTATTTT	CASSYGGRTDTQYF
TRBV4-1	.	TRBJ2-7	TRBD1	TGCGCCAGCAGCGGGGACAGGACTTACGAGCAGTACTTC	CASSGDRTYEQYF
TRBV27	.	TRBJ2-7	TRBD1	TGTGCCAGCAGTCCCTTGGGACAGATGAGCTCCTACGAGCAGTACTTC	CASSPLGQMSSYEQYF
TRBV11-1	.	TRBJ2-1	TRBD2	TGTGCCAGCAGCTTAGCGTTCGGGACTAGCACCGTCAATGAGCAGTTCTTC	CASSLAFGTSTVNEQFF
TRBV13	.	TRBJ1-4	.	TGTGCCAGCAGCTTAGGAGGGCTAGGGGAAAAACTGTTTTTT	CASSLGGLGEKLFF
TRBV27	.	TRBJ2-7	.	TGTGCCAGCAAACAGGGCTACGAGCAGTACTTC	CASKQGYEQYF
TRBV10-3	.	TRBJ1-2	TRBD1	TGTGCCATCAGTTATTTAATAGACCTGCCGTTTTCGGACAGGACTTACCCTAACTATGGCTACACCTTC	CAISYLIDLPFSDRTYPNYGYTF
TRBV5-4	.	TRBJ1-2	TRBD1	TGTGCCAGCAGGTTGCAGGGGGAAGATGGCTACACCTTC	CASRLQGEDGYTF
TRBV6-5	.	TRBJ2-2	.	TGTGCCAGCAGCAAGACAGCCACGGGCACCGGGGAGCTGTTTTTT	CASSKTATGTGELFF
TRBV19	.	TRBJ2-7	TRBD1	TGTGCCACCAGTGGTCCAGGGGGCGTCGAGCAGTACTTC	CATSGPGGVEQYF
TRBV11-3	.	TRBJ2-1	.	TGTGCCAGCAGCTCCCTAGGTGGTGGGGATGAGCAGTTCTTC	CASSSLGGGDEQFF
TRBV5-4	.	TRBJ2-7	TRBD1	TGTGCCAGCAGCTACCGGGACAGGGGCTACGAGCAGTACTTC	CASSYRDRGYEQYF
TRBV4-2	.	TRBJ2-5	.	TGTGCCAGCAGCCAAGATCTTTCACTAGCTGAGACCCAGTACTTC	CASSQDLSLAETQYF
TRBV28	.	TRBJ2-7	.	TGTGCCAGCAGCCCAACGACCGAAGGGGCTTACGAGCAGTACTTC	CASSPTTEGAYEQYF
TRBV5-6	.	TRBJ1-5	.	TGTGCCAGCAGTTACAGGGACAATCAGCCCCAGCATTTT	CASSYRDNQPQHF
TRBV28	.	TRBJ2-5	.	TGTGCCAGCAGTTTACGCCTACAAGAGACCCAGTACTTC	CASSLRLQETQYF
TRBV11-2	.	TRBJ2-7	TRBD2	TGTGCCAGCAGCTTACCAGGAGCGGGAGTGTACGAGCAGTACTTC	CASSLPGAGVYEQYF
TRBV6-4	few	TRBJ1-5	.	TGTGCCGGATTCGGGGAGGGGAGCCAGCCCCAGCATTTT	CAGFGEGSQPQHF
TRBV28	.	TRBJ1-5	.	TGTGCCAGCAGGTCGTTCAGGGGCGGAAGCAATCAGCCCCAGCATTTT	CASRSFRGGSNQPQHF
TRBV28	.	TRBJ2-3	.	TGTGCCAGCAGTCCGCTAAGATATACGCAGTATTTT	CASSPLRYTQYF
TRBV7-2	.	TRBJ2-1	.	TGTGCCAGCAGCTCCCGGGCAGACTATGAGCAGTTCTTC	CASSSRADYEQFF
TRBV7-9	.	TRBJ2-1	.	TGTGCCAGCAGCCCCAGTGTGGGCGGTCGGTACAATGAGCAGTTCTTC	CASSPSVGGRYNEQFF
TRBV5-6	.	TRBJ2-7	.	TGTGCCAGCAGCTTGTGGCCGACCTCCTCCTACGAGCAGTACTTC	CASSLWPTSSYEQYF
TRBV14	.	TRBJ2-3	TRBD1	TGTGCCAGCAGCCAAGATATAACAGGGGAGACAGATACGCAGTATTTT	CASSQDITGETDTQYF
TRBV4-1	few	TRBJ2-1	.	TGCGCCAGCAGCCATAGGCCTTACAATGAGCAGTTCTTC	CASSHRPYNEQFF
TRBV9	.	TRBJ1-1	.	TGTGCCAGCAGCGTAGCTGACGGAAACACTGAAGCTTTCTTT	CASSVADGNTEAFF
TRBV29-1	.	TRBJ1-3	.	TGCAGCGCCCCCTCTGGAAACACCATATATTTT	CSAPSGNTIYF
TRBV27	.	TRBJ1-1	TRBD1	TGTGCCAGCAGTGCCCTAACAGGGGTAATAACTGAAGCTTTCTTT	CASSALTGVITEAFF
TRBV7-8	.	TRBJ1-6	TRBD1	TGTGCCAGCAGCACACGAAGGACAGGAAGCTCCTATAATTCACCCCTCCACTTT	CASSTRRTGSSYNSPLHF
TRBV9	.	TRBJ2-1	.	TGTGCCAGCAGCGTTTTAGGGGACTATGAGCAGTTCTTC	CASSVLGDYEQFF
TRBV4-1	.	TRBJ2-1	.	TGCGCCAGCAGCCAAGTGCCGTGGCGGGATTCGCGGATCTTC	CASSQVPWRDSRIF